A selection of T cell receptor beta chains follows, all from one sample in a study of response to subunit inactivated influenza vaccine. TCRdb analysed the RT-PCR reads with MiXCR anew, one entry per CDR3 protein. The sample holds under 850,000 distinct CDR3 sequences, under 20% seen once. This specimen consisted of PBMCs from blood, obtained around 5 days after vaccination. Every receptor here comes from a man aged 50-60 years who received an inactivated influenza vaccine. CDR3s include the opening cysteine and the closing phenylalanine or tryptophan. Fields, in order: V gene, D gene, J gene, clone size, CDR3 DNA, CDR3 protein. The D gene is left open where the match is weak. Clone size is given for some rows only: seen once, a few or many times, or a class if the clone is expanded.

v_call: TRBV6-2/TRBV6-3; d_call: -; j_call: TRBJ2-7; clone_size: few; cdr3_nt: TGTGCCAGCAGGGGGTTCTACGAGCAGTACTTC; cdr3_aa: CASRGFYEQYF
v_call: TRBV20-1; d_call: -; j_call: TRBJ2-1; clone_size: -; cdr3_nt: TGCAGTGCTAGAATCGGCCTGTTAGCGAGACCCTACAATGAGCAGTTCTTC; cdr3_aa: CSARIGLLARPYNEQFF
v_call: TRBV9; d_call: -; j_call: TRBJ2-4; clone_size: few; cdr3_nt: TGTGCCAGCAGCGAACTAGCTGGAAACATTCAGTACTTC; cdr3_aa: CASSELAGNIQYF
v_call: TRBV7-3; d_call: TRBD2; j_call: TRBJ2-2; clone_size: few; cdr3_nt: TGTGCCAGCAGCTTAACTGGAGGTGGGAGGGCCTCCGGGGAGCTGTTTTTT; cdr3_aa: CASSLTGGGRASGELFF
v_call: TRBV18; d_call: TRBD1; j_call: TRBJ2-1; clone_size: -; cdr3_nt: TGTGCCAGCTCCTCCACCTTCTTTAGGGGACAGCTATACAATGAGCAGTTCTTC; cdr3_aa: CASSSTFFRGQLYNEQFF
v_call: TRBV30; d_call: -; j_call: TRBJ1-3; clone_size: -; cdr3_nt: TGTGCCTGGAGTTCGTCGGGAAACACCATATATTTT; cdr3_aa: CAWSSSGNTIYF
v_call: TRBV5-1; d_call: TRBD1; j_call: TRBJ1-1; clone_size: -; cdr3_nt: TGCGCCAGCAGACCCCAACAGGGGGGCACTGAAGCTTTCTTT; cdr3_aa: CASRPQQGGTEAFF
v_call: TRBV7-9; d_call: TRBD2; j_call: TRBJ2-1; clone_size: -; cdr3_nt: TGTGCCAGCAGGAACGCTAGCGGGGGGCGGTACAATGAGCAGTTCTTC; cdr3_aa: CASRNASGGRYNEQFF
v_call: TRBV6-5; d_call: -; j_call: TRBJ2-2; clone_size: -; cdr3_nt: TGTGCCAGCAGTTACTCGGCAGGGAGAGGGGCCGGGGAGCTGTTTTTT; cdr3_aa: CASSYSAGRGAGELFF
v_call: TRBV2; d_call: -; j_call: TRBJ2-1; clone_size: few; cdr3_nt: TGTGCCAGCAGTGAAGTTCTGGGTGGCGATGAGCAGTTCTTC; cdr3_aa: CASSEVLGGDEQFF
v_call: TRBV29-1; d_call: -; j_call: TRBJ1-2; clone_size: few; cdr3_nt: TGCAGCGTTGACGGAGGTCACCATAACTATGGCTACACCTTC; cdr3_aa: CSVDGGHHNYGYTF
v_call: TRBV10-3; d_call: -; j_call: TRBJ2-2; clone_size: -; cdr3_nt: TGTGCCATTAACTCTGGCGGGGAAGGGGAGCTGTTTTTT; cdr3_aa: CAINSGGEGELFF
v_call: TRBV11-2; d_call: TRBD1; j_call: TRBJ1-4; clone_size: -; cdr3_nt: TGTGCCAGCAGCTTAATTAGGACAGGGGCTGAAAAACTGTTTTTT; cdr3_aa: CASSLIRTGAEKLFF
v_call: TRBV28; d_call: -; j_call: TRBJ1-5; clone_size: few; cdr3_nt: TGTGCCAGCAGGCCACAGGGTTTTAACCAGCCCCAGCATTTT; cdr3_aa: CASRPQGFNQPQHF
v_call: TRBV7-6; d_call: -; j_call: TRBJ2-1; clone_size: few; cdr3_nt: TGTGCCAGCAGCTTAGTGTCGGCTGGTTCTTACAATGAGCAGTTCTTC; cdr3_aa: CASSLVSAGSYNEQFF
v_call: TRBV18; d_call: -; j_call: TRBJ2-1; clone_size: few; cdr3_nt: TGTGCCAGCTCACCAGGGCGGGGGCCCAGCGATGAGCAGTTCTTC; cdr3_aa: CASSPGRGPSDEQFF
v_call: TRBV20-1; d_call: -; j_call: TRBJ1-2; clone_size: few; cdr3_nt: TGCAGTGCTTTCATAAGAGGGAGCCCCTCTAACTATGGCTACACCTTC; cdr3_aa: CSAFIRGSPSNYGYTF
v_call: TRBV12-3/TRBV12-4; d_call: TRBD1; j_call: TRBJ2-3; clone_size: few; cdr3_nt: TGTGCCAGCAGCCACCGGGACAGGGGGCTCACAGATACGCAGTATTTT; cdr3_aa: CASSHRDRGLTDTQYF
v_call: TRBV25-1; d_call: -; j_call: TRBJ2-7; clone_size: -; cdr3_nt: TGTGCCAGCAGTGAATATATTCTTGAGTGGGAGGGCCCAGGGGGCTCCTACGAGCAGTACTTC; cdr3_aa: CASSEYILEWEGPGGSYEQYF
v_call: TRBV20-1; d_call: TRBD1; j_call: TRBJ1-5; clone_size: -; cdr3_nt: TGCAGTGCTAGCGACAGGGGGCATGAACAGCCCCAGCATTTT; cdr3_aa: CSASDRGHEQPQHF
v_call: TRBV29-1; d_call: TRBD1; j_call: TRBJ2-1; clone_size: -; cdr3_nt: TGCAGCGTCGAGGGACAGGGGCGTTACAATGAGCAGTTCTTC; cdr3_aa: CSVEGQGRYNEQFF
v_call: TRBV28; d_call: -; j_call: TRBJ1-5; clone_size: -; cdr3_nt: TGTGCCAGCAGTTCCTTGGGGGGGGGCAATCAGCCCCAGCATTTT; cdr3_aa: CASSSLGGGNQPQHF
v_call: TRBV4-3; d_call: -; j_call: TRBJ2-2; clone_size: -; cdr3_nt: TGCGCCAGCAGCCAAGAACCGGCGTTCGCGAACACCGGGGAGCTGTTTTTT; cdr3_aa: CASSQEPAFANTGELFF
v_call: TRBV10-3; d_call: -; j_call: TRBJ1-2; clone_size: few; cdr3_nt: TGTGCCATCAGGACAGGATTCTATGGCTACACCTTC; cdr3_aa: CAIRTGFYGYTF
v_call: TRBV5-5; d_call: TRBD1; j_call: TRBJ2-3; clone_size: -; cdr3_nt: TGTGCCAGCAGCATGGACAGGGCAGATACGCAGTATTTT; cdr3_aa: CASSMDRADTQYF
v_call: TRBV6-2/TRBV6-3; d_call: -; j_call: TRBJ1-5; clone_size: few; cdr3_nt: TGTGCCAGCAGTTACACCGAAAATCAGCCCCAGCATTTT; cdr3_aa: CASSYTENQPQHF
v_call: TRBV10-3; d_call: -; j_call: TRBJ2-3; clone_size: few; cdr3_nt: TGTGCCATCAGAGATCTGGATACGCAGTATTTT; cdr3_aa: CAIRDLDTQYF
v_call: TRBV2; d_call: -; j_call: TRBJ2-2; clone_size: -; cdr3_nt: TGTGCCAGCAGTGAGGCCAGGGTTAACGGGGAGCTGTTTTTT; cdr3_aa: CASSEARVNGELFF
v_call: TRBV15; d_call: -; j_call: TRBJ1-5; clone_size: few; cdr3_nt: TGTGCCACCAGCGGAAGGGGTAGCAATCAGCCCCAGCATTTT; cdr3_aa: CATSGRGSNQPQHF
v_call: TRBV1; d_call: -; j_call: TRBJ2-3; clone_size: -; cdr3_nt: TGCAGTGCGCGGACCCACACCTCTAGCACAGATACGCAGTATTTT; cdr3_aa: CSARTHTSSTDTQYF
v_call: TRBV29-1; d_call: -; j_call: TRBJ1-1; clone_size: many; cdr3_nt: TGCAGCGTTGGAAGAGACAGCGGGGGAGCTTTCTTT; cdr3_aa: CSVGRDSGGAFF
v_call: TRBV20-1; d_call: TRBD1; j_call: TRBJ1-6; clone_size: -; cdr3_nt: TGCAGCTCCGCGACAGGGGATTCACCCCTCCACTTT; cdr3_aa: CSSATGDSPLHF
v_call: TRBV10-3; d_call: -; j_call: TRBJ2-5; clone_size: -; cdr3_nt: TGTGCCATCAGCAAATTACAGGGGGGGCAAGAGACCCAGTACTTC; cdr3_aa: CAISKLQGGQETQYF
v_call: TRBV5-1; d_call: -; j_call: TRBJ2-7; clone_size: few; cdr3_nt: TGCGCCAGCAGAAACCCGCCCGGAAGGGAGCAGTACTTC; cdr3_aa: CASRNPPGREQYF
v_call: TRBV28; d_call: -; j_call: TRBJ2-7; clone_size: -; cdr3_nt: TGTGCCAGCAGTTTGGAGGACAACTACTACGAGCAGTACTTC; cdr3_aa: CASSLEDNYYEQYF
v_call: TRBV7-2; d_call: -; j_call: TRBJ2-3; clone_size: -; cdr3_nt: TGTGCCAGCAGCTTGGGCAGGGCTGGGGATACGCAGTATTTT; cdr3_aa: CASSLGRAGDTQYF
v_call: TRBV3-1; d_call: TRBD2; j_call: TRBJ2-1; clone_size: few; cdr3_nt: TGTGCCAGCAGCCAGAATCTTGGACTAGCGGGACATGAGCAGTTCTTC; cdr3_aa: CASSQNLGLAGHEQFF
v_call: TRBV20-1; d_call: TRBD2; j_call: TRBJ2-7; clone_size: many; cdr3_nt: TGCAGTGCTAGAGACCTAGCGGGGTCCTACGAGCAGTACTTC; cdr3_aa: CSARDLAGSYEQYF
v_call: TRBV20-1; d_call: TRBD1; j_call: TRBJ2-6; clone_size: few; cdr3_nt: TGCAGTGCTAGCGACAGGGGAATCTCTGGGGCCAACGTCCTGACTTTC; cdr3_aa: CSASDRGISGANVLTF
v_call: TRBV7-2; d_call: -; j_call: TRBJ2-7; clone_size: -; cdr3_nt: TGTGCCAGCAGCTTGTTCGGGACCAGCGGTGAGCAGTACTTC; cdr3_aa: CASSLFGTSGEQYF
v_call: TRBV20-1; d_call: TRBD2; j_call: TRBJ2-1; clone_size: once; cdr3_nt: TGCAGTGCAACACTAGCGGGAGCGTGGGATGAGCAGTTCTTC; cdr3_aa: CSATLAGAWDEQFF
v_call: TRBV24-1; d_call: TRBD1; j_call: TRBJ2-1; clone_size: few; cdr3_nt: TGTGCCACCAGTGGTCGTAAAGGGGGCCTCTACAATGAGCAGTTCTTC; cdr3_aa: CATSGRKGGLYNEQFF
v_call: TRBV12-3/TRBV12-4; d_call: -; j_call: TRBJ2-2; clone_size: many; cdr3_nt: TGTGCCAGCAGTTTGGCCCTGAACACCGGGGAGCTGTTTTTT; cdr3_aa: CASSLALNTGELFF
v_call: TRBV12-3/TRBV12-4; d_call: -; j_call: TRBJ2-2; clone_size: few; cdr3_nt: TGTGCCAGCAGTTTACAGGTTTCCGGGGAGCTGTTTTTT; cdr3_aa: CASSLQVSGELFF
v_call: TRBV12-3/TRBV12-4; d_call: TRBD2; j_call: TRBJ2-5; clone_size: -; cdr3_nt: TGTGCCAGCAGCTTAGCGGGGGGTTACGAGACCCAGTACTTC; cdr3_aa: CASSLAGGYETQYF
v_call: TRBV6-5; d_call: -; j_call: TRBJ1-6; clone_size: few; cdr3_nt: TGTGCCAGCAGTTACTCTCGACTTGATTCACCCCTCCACTTT; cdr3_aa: CASSYSRLDSPLHF
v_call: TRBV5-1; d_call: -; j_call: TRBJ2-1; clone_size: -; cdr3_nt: TGCGCCAGCAGCCCCGGGGGAGCCTCGCGTGAGCAGTTCTTC; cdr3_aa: CASSPGGASREQFF
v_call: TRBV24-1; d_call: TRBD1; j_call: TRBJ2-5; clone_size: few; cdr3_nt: TGTGCCACCAGTGACCCTGGACAGGATGACCAAGAGACCCAGTACTTC; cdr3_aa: CATSDPGQDDQETQYF
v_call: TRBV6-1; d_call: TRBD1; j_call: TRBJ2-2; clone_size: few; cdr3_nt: TGTGCCAGCAGTACGGGACAGAGCCTTCCCACCGGGGAGCTGTTTTTT; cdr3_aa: CASSTGQSLPTGELFF
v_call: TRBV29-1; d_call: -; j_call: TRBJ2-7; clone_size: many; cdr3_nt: TGCAGCGTTGAAAGCCAGGGGTACGAGCAGTACTTC; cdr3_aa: CSVESQGYEQYF
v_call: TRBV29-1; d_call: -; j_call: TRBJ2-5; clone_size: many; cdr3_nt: TGCAGCGTTGAAGAACCCGGGGACGAGACCCAGTACTTC; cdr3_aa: CSVEEPGDETQYF
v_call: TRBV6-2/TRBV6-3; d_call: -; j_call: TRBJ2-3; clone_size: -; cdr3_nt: TGTGCCAGCAGTACCCGGGACCGACGCACAGATACGCAGTATTTT; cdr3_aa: CASSTRDRRTDTQYF
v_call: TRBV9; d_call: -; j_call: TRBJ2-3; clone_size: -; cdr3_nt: TGTGCCAGCAGTGGGAAAGCGGGCATCTCAGATACGCAGTATTTT; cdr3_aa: CASSGKAGISDTQYF
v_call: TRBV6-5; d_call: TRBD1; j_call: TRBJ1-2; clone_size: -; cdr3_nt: TGTGCCAGCAGTTACTTCTCGGGACAGGGATTGCGGGGCGGCTACACCTTC; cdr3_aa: CASSYFSGQGLRGGYTF
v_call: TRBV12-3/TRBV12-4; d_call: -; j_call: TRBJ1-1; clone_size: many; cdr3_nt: TGTGCCAGCAGTTTTTTTGGGGCCATGAACACTGAAGCTTTCTTT; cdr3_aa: CASSFFGAMNTEAFF